This T cell receptor (beta chain) was retrieved from a study of post-analysis software for immune sequencing data. General study points: When compared against controls, multiple sclerosis patients showed significantly lower normalized Chao1 diversity. In patients, about 5 TRBV segments were more frequent than in controls, with TRBV5-6, TRBV5-1 and TRBV20-1 among them.

In the case of this clonotype: Its cognate antigen is unknown.

Trimming took off 5 bases at V and 7 bases at J, with 15 bases between the two ends. The CDR3 totals 14 residues. Each TCR beta cDNA library carried unique molecular identifiers. TCRdb independently ran MiXCR on the PCR reads; one entry per CDR3 protein. The repertoire consists of hundreds of thousands of distinct CDR3 sequences, with around 40% occurring once and the leading ten covering around 1.7%. The chain has TRBV12-3 or TRBV12-4 and TRBJ2-1; TRBD2 is a possible D gene (6 bases). The sequenced material came from blood. The TCR sequence derives from a girl aged 10-17 years with multiple sclerosis. For the CDR3, the DNA is TGTGCCAGCAGTCCCCGGACTATCTCAAATGAGCAGTTCTTC. It specifies CASSPRTISNEQFF.